The 22 T cell receptor beta chains in this list originate from one sample, sequenced in a study of cytomegalovirus exposure and HLA in healthy donors. The PCR ran on 60 Vbeta and 13 Jbeta primers. TCRdb's table, derived via immunoSEQ multiplex PCR, lists solely in-frame clones and lacks some. This sample has roughly 200,000 clones; roughly 79% occur once, and the top ten carry approximately 2%. The sample comprised PBMCs. These receptors were obtained from a man younger than 40 in good health and CMV-seronegative.

The chain recombines TRBV9 with TRBJ2-5; 11 bases are shared with TRBD1. This CDR3 contains 15 residues. The V gene's germline CDR1 is SGDLS and CDR2 YYNGEE. With V trimmed by 4 bases and J by 5 bases, 7 bases remained unmatched. This chain's CDR3 is CASSTRDRGWETQYF. CDR3 nucleotide sequence: TGTGCCAGCAGCACCCGGGACAGGGGGTGGGAGACCCAGTACTTC. Based on the CDR3 plus reference TRBV9 and TRBJ2-5, the full variable domain is DSGVTQTPKHLITATGQRVTLRCSPRSGDLSVYWYQQSLDQGLQFLIQYYNGEERAKGNILERFSAQQFPDLHSELNLSSLELGDSALYFCASSTRDRGWETQYFGPGTRLLVL.

This rearrangement joins TRBV14 to TRBJ1-1; 7 positions agree with TRBD1. V was clipped by 3 bases and J by 2 bases; unmatched bases: 12. There are 17 residues in the CDR3. The germline CDR1 and CDR2 sequences are SGHDN and FVKESK. Written as DNA, the CDR3 is TGTGCCAGCAGCCAGCCGTGGGAACAGGGGCCCAACACTGAAGCTTTCTTT. Protein product: CASSQPWEQGPNTEAFF.

This sequence joins TRBV5-1 and TRBJ2-1, with TRBD1 identical over 8 bases. CDR3 size: 14 residues. Per germline, CDR1 SGHRS and CDR2 YFSETQ. The junction had 8 bases not matched to a gene; V was cut back by 3 bases and J by 9 bases. This CDR3 reads CASSWQTGEAEQFF. Here the CDR3 DNA reads TGCGCCAGCAGCTGGCAGACAGGGGAGGCTGAGCAGTTCTTC.

The chain carries TRBV28 and TRBJ2-7, with 9 bases aligning to TRBD2. The CDR3 has 16 residues. J was trimmed by 0 bases and V by 3 bases; bases with no gene match: 6. Germline CDR1 and CDR2: MDHEN and SYDVKM. For the CDR3, the DNA is TGTGCCAGCAGTTTGGCGGGAGGGATAAACTCCTACGAGCAGTACTTC. Protein sequence: CASSLAGGINSYEQYF.

V and J are TRBV11-2 and TRBJ2-6; perhaps TRBD1 as D (6 bases). V dropped 6 bases and J dropped 2 bases, with 11 bases sitting between them. The CDR3 contains 15 residues. The germline CDR1 and CDR2 sequences are SGHAT and FQNNGV. This chain's CDR3 is CASSATGTGANVLTF. DNA of the CDR3: TGTGCCAGCAGTGCCACAGGGACTGGGGCCAACGTCCTGACTTTC.

The rearrangement joins TRBV11-3 to TRBJ2-3; 14 bases line up with TRBD2. This CDR3 is built from 18 residues. Unmatched junction bases numbered 14, after V lost 8 bases and J lost 4 bases. Germline loops: CDR1 SGHNT, CDR2 YENEEA. The CDR3 is CASAMGLAGALGADTQYF. In nucleotides, the CDR3 is TGTGCCAGCGCCATGGGACTAGCGGGAGCCCTTGGGGCAGATACGCAGTATTTT. Drawing the rest from reference TRBV11-3 and TRBJ2-3, the complete variable domain is EAGVVQSPRYKIIEKKQPVAFWCNPISGHNTLYWYLQNLGQGPELLIRYENEEAVDDSQLPKDRFSAERLKGVDSTLKIQPAELGDSAVYLCASAMGLAGALGADTQYFGPGTRLTVL.

The V and J genes are TRBV28 and TRBJ1-2; D remains unclear. Trimming stripped 8 bases from V and 5 bases from J, with 12 bases between. The germline gives CDR1 MDHEN, CDR2 SYDVKM. The CDR3 covers 12 residues. CDR3 coding DNA: TGTGCCAGCGGAGCAAGGCTATATGGCTACACCTTC. Residues: CASGARLYGYTF.

As DNA, the CDR3 is TGTGCCAGCAGTCCCAACCCGGACAGGGTTCGGGCCGGGGAGCTGTTTTTT. Protein product: CASSPNPDRVRAGELFF. The chain links TRBV27 to TRBJ2-2; TRBD1 matches 8 bases. The CDR3 contains 17 residues. Per the germline V gene, CDR1 is MNHEY and CDR2 is SMNVEV (reference sequence). The V segment lost 5 bases and the J segment 6 bases; nucleotides outside the gene matches: 14.

The CDR3 sequence is CAWSGSGQETQYF. CDR3 DNA: TGTGCCTGGAGCGGGAGTGGTCAAGAGACCCAGTACTTC. V usage is TRBV30 and J usage is TRBJ2-5, with a possible D match to TRBD2 (6 bases). This CDR3 contains 13 residues. Germline V gene data show CDR1 as GTSNPN and CDR2 as SVGIG (reference sequence). V lost 3 bases to trimming and J lost 2 bases, with 10 bases between them.

There are a few counts of this clone. This chain connects TRBV6-6 to TRBJ2-1, with D uncertain. Between the trimmed V and J ends, which lost 8 bases and 4 bases, there was a span of 9 bases. The CDR3 loop spans 12 amino acids. CDR1 and CDR2 from the germline V gene are MNHNY and SVGAGI (reference sequence). The CDR3 sequence: CASGPLYNEQFF. Written as DNA, the CDR3 is TGTGCCAGCGGCCCTCTTTACAATGAGCAGTTCTTC.

The rearrangement uses TRBV29-1 and TRBJ2-7, with 7 bases lining up with TRBD1. CDR1 is SQVTM and CDR2 is ANQGSEA in the germline V gene. With V trimmed by 1 base and J by 3 bases, 6 bases remained unmatched. The CDR3 is made up of 14 amino acids. CDR3 coding DNA: TGCAGCGTTGAAGGGGGACAGAGTAACTACGAGCAGTACTTC. It yields the protein CSVEGGQSNYEQYF.

In DNA, the CDR3 is TGCGCCAGCAGCCGACAGGGCACTGAAGCTTTCTTT. Translated, it gives CASSRQGTEAFF. V is TRBV10-1 and J is TRBJ1-1; TRBD1 agrees at 7 bases. This CDR3 region has 12 residues. Looked up from germline, CDR1 is WNHNN and CDR2 is SYGVQD (reference sequence). With V trimmed by 6 bases and J by 4 bases, 2 bases remained unmatched.

The rearrangement uses TRBV6-6 and TRBJ2-5, with a tentative D call TRBD1 (5 bases). The germline V gene has CDR1 MNHNY and CDR2 SVGAGI (reference sequence). V was pared by 5 bases and J by 1 base, with 8 bases between. This CDR3 is 13 amino acids long. For the CDR3, the DNA is TGTGCCAGCAGTCGTGACAGCCAAGAGACCCAGTACTTC. Protein product: CASSRDSQETQYF.

The chain recombines TRBV5-1 with TRBJ1-5, with D uncertain. Germline loops: CDR1 SGHRS, CDR2 YFSETQ. This CDR3 has 13 residues. V lost 2 bases, J lost 5 bases, and 8 bases lay in between. The CDR3 bases are TGCGCCAGCAGCTTCTTGGGCGATCAGCCCCAGCATTTT. This sequence encodes CASSFLGDQPQHF.

The chain couples TRBV11-2 to TRBJ2-1, with 7 nucleotides matching TRBD1. Germline V gene data show CDR1 as SGHAT and CDR2 as FQNNGV. The CDR3 length is 13 residues. J lost 6 bases, V lost 6 bases, and 5 bases had no gene match. The CDR3 nucleotides read TGTGCCAGCAGACTATCAGGGGGCAATGAGCAGTTCTTC. Translation: CASRLSGGNEQFF.

The V call is TRBV10-3, the J call TRBJ1-5; D is unclear. The CDR3 contains 13 residues. Germline V CDR1 and CDR2: ENHRY, SYGVKD. V dropped 4 bases and J dropped 1 base, with 5 bases sitting between them. The CDR3, as DNA: TGTGCCATCAGTGGCCGGAGCAATCAGCCCCAGCATTTT. Translation gives CAISGRSNQPQHF.

This clone was observed a handful of times. The V call is TRBV11-2, the J call TRBJ2-1; TRBD2 agrees at 9 bases. J was trimmed by 7 bases and V by 0 bases; bases with no gene match: 16. Germline V gives CDR1 SGHAT, CDR2 FQNNGV. CDR3 length: 19 amino acids. CDR3 in amino acids: CASSLDHGMGGRAGNEQFF. CDR3 coding DNA: TGTGCCAGCAGCTTAGATCATGGAATGGGCGGGAGGGCCGGGAATGAGCAGTTCTTC. Filled out from reference TRBV11-2 and TRBJ2-1, the complete variable domain reads EAGVAQSPRYKIIEKRQSVAFWCNPISGHATLYWYQQILGQGPKLLIQFQNNGVVDDSQLPKDRFSAERLKGVDSTLKIQPAKLEDSAVYLCASSLDHGMGGRAGNEQFFGPGTRLTVL.

This clone was detected a few times. This sequence joins TRBV5-1 and TRBJ1-5; D is uncertain. The CDR3 totals 16 residues. V was clipped by 2 bases and J by 0 bases, with 12 bases between them. CDR1 and CDR2 from the germline V gene are SGHRS and YFSETQ. The CDR3, as DNA: TGCGCCAGCAGCTTCGCTTCAGGCCTTAGCAATCAGCCCCAGCATTTT. Translating gives CASSFASGLSNQPQHF.

This clone has a handful of counts. The chain has TRBV18 and TRBJ1-5, with TRBD1 as a possible D gene (5 bases). Trimming removed 2 bases from V and 1 base from J, with 12 bases in between. The germline V gene encodes CDR1 KGHSH and CDR2 LQKENI. This CDR3 has 16 residues. CDR3 loop: CASSPNSGQSNQPQHF. The DNA of the CDR3 is TGTGCCAGCTCACCAAACTCTGGACAAAGCAATCAGCCCCAGCATTTT.

This clone has only one observation. The rearrangement uses TRBV27 and TRBJ2-7, with TRBD2 identical over 11 bases. V trimming: 6 bases; J trimming: 3 bases; junction bases outside the gene matches: 10. Germline CDR1 reads MNHEY; CDR2 reads SMNVEV (reference sequence). The CDR3 has 16 residues. CDR3 coding DNA: TGTGCCAGCAGGATTGAGGGGACTAGCGGAATCTACGAGCAGTACTTC. Its protein product is CASRIEGTSGIYEQYF.

The genes are TRBV19 and TRBJ2-7; 8 bases map to TRBD2. Germline CDR1 LNHDA, CDR2 SQIVND (reference sequence). This CDR3 is 15 amino acids long. V was pared by 6 bases and J by 3 bases, with 10 bases of the junction left unmatched. CDR3 sequence (DNA): TGTGCCAGTAGCGTAACTAGCGGTCCCCTCTACGAGCAGTACTTC. Translation: CASSVTSGPLYEQYF.

This chain joins TRBV9 and TRBJ1-2; 7 bases match TRBD1. The V and J ends lost 3 bases and 5 bases, in that order; junction bases with no gene match: 4. The CDR3 is 13 amino acids. Germline CDR1 SGDLS, CDR2 YYNGEE. The CDR3 DNA reads as TGTGCCAGCAGCGGGGACAGATCGTATGGCTACACCTTC. Protein sequence: CASSGDRSYGYTF. The entire variable domain, with the rest obtained from reference TRBV9 and TRBJ1-2, is as follows: DSGVTQTPKHLITATGQRVTLRCSPRSGDLSVYWYQQSLDQGLQFLIQYYNGEERAKGNILERFSAQQFPDLHSELNLSSLELGDSALYFCASSGDRSYGYTFGSGTRLTVV.